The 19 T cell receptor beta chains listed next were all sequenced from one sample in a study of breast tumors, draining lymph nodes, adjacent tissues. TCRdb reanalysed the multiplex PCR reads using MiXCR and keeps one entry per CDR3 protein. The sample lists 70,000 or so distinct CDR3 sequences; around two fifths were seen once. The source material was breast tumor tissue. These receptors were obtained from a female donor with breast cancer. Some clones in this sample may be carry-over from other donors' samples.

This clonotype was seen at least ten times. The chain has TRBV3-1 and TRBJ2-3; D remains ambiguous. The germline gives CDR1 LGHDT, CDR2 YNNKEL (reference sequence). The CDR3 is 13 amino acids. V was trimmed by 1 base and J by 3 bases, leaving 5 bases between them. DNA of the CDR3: TGTGCCAGCAGCCAAGCGGTTACAGATACGCAGTATTTT. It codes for CASSQAVTDTQYF.

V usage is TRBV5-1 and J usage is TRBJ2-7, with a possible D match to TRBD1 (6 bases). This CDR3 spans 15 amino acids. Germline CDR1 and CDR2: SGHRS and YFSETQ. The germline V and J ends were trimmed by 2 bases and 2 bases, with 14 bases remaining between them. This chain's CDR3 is CASSLHTGLTYEQYF. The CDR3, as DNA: TGCGCCAGCAGCTTACACACAGGGCTTACCTACGAGCAGTACTTC.

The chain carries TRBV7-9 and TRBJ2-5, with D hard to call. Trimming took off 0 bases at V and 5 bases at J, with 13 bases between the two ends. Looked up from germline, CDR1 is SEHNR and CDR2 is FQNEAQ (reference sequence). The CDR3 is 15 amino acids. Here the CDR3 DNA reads TGTGCCAGCAGCTTAGCTGTGGCGGCCGGGGAGACCCAGTACTTC. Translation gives CASSLAVAAGETQYF.

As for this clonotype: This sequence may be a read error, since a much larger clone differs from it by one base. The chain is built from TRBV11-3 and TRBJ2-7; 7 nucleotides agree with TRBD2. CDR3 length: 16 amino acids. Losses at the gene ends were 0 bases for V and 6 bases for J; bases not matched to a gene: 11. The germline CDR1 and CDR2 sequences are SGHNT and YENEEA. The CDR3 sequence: CASSLDLATGEGEQYF. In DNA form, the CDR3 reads TGTGCCAGCAGCTTAGATCTGGCTACCGGGGAGGGCGAGCAGTACTTC.

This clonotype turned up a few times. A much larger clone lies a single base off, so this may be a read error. The CDR3 loop is CASALAGAGIKTQYF. In DNA form, the CDR3 reads TGTGCCAGCGCCCTAGCGGGAGCTGGGATAAAGACCCAGTACTTC. V and J are TRBV5-4 and TRBJ2-5; 10 nucleotides agree with TRBD2. The CDR3 loop spans 15 amino acids. Trimming took 7 bases from V and 6 from J; bases not matched to a gene: 12. Germline V lookup: CDR1 SGHNT, CDR2 YYREEE (reference sequence).

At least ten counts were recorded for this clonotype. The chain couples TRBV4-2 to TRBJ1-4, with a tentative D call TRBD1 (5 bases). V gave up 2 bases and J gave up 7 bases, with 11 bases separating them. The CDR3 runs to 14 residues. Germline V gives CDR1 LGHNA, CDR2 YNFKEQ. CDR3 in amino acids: CASSQQGFGEKLFF. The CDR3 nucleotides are TGTGCCAGCAGCCAACAGGGTTTTGGTGAAAAACTGTTTTTT.

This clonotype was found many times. CDR3 amino acids: CSARDEATANYGYTF. In DNA, the CDR3 is TGCAGTGCTAGAGATGAGGCGACAGCTAACTATGGCTACACCTTC. This chain uses TRBV20-1 with TRBJ1-2; TRBD1 might be the D (5 bases). The CDR3 extends over 15 amino acids. Germline V gene data show CDR1 as DFQATT and CDR2 as SNEGSKA (reference sequence). The V gene lost 0 bases and the J gene lost 0 bases, with 11 bases spanning the gap.

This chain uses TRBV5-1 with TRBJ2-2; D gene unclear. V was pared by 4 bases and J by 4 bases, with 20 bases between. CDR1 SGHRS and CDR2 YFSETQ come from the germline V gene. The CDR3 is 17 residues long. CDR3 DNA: TGCGCCAGCAGCCCAGACTTGGGGTCCCTGGGCACCGGGGAGCTGTTTTTT. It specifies CASSPDLGSLGTGELFF.

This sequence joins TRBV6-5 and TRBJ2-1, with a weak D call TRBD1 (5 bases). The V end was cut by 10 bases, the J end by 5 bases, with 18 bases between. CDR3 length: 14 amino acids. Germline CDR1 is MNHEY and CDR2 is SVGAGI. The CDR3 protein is CATRSIQENNEQFF. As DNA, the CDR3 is TGTGCCACCAGATCCATACAGGAGAACAATGAGCAGTTCTTC.

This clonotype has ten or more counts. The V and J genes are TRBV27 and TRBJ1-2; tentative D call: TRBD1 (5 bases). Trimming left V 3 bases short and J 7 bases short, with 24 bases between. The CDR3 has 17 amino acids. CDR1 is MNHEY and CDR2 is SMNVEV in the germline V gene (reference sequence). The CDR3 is CASSFKWGEIGFSGYTF. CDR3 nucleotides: TGTGCCAGCAGTTTTAAGTGGGGGGAGATCGGTTTCTCTGGCTACACCTTC.

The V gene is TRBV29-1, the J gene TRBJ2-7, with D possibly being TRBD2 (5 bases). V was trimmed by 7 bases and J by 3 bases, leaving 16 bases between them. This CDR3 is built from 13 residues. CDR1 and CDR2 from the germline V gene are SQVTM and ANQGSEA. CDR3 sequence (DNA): TGCAGCGCCCACGGACTCATAAGCTACGAGCAGTACTTC. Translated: CSAHGLISYEQYF.

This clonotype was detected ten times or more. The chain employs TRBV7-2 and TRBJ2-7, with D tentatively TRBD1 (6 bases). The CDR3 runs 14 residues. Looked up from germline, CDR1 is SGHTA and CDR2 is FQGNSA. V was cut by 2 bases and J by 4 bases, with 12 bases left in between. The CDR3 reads CASSLRDTVYEQYF. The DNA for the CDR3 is TGTGCCAGCAGCTTAAGGGACACCGTATACGAGCAGTACTTC.

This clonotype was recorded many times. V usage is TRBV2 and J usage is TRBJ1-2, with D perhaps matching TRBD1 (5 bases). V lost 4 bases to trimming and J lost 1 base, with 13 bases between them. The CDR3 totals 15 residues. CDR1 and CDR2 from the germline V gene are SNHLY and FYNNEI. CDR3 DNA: TGTGCCAGCAGTGGAGGGCAGGGCGGTAACTATGGCTACACCTTC. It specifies CASSGGQGGNYGYTF.

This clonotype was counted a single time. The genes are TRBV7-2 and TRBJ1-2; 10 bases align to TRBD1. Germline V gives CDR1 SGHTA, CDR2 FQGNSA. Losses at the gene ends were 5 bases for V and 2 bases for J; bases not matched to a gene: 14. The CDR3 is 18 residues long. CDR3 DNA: TGTGCCAGCAGCCGGGCTGGGACAGGGGTCCCCTTGAACTATGGCTACACCTTC. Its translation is CASSRAGTGVPLNYGYTF.

As DNA, the CDR3 is TGTGCCAGCAGCTTAGCCGCATGGGAGCTGTTTTTT. This translates into CASSLAAWELFF. The rearrangement uses TRBV11-1 and TRBJ2-2; no definite D call. The germline V and J ends were trimmed by 0 bases and 9 bases, with 5 bases remaining between them. Germline assignment: CDR1 SGHAT and CDR2 FQDESV (reference sequence). The CDR3 spans 12 residues.

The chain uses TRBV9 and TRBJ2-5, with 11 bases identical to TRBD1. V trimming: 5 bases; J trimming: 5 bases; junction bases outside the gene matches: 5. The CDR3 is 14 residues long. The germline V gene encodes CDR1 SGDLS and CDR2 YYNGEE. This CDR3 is CASSRTGGRETQYF. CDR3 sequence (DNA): TGTGCCAGCAGTCGGACAGGGGGCCGGGAGACCCAGTACTTC.

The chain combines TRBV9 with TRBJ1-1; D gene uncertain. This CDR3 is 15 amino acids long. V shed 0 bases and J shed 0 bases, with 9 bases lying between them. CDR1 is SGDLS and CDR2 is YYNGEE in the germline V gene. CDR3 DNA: TGTGCCAGCAGCGTAGATGGCAGTATGAACACTGAAGCTTTCTTT. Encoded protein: CASSVDGSMNTEAFF. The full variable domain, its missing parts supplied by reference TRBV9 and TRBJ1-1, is DSGVTQTPKHLITATGQRVTLRCSPRSGDLSVYWYQQSLDQGLQFLIQYYNGEERAKGNILERFSAQQFPDLHSELNLSSLELGDSALYFCASSVDGSMNTEAFFGQGTRLTVV.

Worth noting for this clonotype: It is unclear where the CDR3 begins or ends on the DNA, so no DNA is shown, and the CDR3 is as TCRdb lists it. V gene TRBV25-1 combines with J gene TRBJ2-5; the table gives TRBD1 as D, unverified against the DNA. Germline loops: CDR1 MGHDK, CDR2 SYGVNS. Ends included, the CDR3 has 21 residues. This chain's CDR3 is CASSAGNYGYTFGSGGETQYF.

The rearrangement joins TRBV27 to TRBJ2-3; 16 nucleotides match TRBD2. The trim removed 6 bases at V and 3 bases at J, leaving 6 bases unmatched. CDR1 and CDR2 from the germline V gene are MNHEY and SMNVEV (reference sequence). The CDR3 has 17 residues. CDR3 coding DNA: TGTGCCAGCAGGCATCCGGGACTAGCGGGGGGGACAGATACGCAGTATTTT. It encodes CASRHPGLAGGTDTQYF.